A single sample is the source of the 11 T cell receptor beta chains below, sequenced in a study of cytomegalovirus exposure and HLA in healthy donors. It was with 60 Vbeta and 13 Jbeta primers that the PCR ran. TCRdb's table, derived via immunoSEQ multiplex PCR, lists solely in-frame clones and lacks some. Among about 160,000 clones, about four fifths were seen once, and the ten largest hold about 0.39%. Material: PBMCs. The receptors originated from a boy under 10 years old in good health and CMV-seronegative.

The V call is TRBV28, the J call TRBJ2-5, with 7 bases identical to TRBD2. The CDR3 is 17 residues long. Germline CDR1 reads MDHEN; CDR2 reads SYDVKM. Unmatched junction bases numbered 13, after V lost 4 bases and J lost 2 bases. The CDR3 spells CASSSPMWGGTQETQYF. For the CDR3, the DNA is TGTGCCAGCAGTTCACCCATGTGGGGGGGTACACAAGAGACCCAGTACTTC.

The V and J genes are TRBV7-2 and TRBJ1-5; D gene ambiguous. The CDR3 length is 13 residues. V was pared by 5 bases and J by 4 bases, with 9 bases between. Germline V gene sequence: CDR1 SGHTA, CDR2 FQGNSA. The DNA for the CDR3 is TGTGCCAGCAGCCTTGCAGTAAATCAGCCCCAGCATTTT. Residues: CASSLAVNQPQHF.

The J gene is TRBJ1-2, the V gene TRBV5-6, with D maybe TRBD1 (6 bases). The germline V gene encodes CDR1 SGHDT and CDR2 YYEEEE. With 1 base removed from V and 5 bases from J, the gap between germline ends came to 15 bases. This CDR3 has 15 residues. CDR3 nucleotide sequence: TGTGCCAGCAGCTTGCTAGGGGGAAAGGGGTATGGCTACACCTTC. This translates into CASSLLGGKGYGYTF.

The chain uses TRBV29-1 and TRBJ2-5; 7 positions match TRBD1. The CDR3 is made up of 9 amino acids. Germline CDR1 reads SQVTM; CDR2 reads ANQGSEA. The V and J ends lost 6 bases and 11 bases, in that order; junction bases with no gene match: 3. The CDR3 reads CSVPGQQYF. The CDR3 DNA reads TGCAGCGTCCCGGGACAGCAGTACTTC.

This chain uses TRBV29-1 with TRBJ1-2; D gene uncertain. CDR3 length: 13 residues. Between the trimmed V and J ends, which lost 3 bases and 3 bases, there was a span of 11 bases. In germline, CDR1 is SQVTM, CDR2 ANQGSEA. The CDR3 region has the DNA TGCAGCGTTGAGCAAGGTACAGACTATGGCTACACCTTC. Translated, it gives CSVEQGTDYGYTF.

The V and J genes are TRBV5-1 and TRBJ1-2; 9 nucleotides line up with TRBD1. V lost 2 bases, J lost 2 bases, and 7 bases stayed unmatched. The CDR3 length is 16 residues. Germline CDR1 and CDR2: SGHRS and YFSETQ. The CDR3 DNA reads as TGCGCCAGCAGCTTTCCGGGACAGGGCTCCAACTATGGCTACACCTTC. It translates to CASSFPGQGSNYGYTF.

This clone was seen once. The chain carries TRBV4-1 and TRBJ2-3, with 13 bases fitting TRBD2. There are 15 residues in the CDR3. The germline V gene encodes CDR1 MGHRA and CDR2 YSYEKL. J was trimmed by 4 bases and V by 8 bases; bases with no gene match: 6. The CDR3 DNA reads TGCGCCAGCGGACGGACTAGCGGGAGACCAGATACGCAGTATTTT. Translated: CASGRTSGRPDTQYF.

The rearrangement uses TRBV5-1 and TRBJ1-2; 8 nucleotides match TRBD1. Germline CDR1 is SGHRS and CDR2 is YFSETQ. The ends lost 3 bases at V and 3 bases at J; junction bases unmatched: 4. The CDR3 consists of 14 residues. The CDR3 nucleotides are TGCGCCAGCAGCTCGGACAGGGCCTACTATGGCTACACCTTC. It encodes CASSSDRAYYGYTF.

The rearrangement uses TRBV11-2 and TRBJ1-5, with 8 bases fitting TRBD1. Germline V gene data show CDR1 as SGHAT and CDR2 as FQNNGV. V was clipped by 10 bases and J by 5 bases; unmatched bases: 10. The CDR3 spans 14 residues. CDR3 DNA sequence: TGTGCCACCTCCGCAGGGGGCTCCCATCAGCCCCAGCATTTT. Translated: CATSAGGSHQPQHF.

The V gene is TRBV29-1, the J gene TRBJ1-5; TRBD1 might be the D (6 bases). Deletions cut 6 bases from V and 3 bases from J, with 12 bases between. There are 13 residues in the CDR3. CDR1 is SQVTM, CDR2 ANQGSEA, per germline. DNA for the CDR3: TGCAGCGTCACGACAGGTCTCAATCAGCCCCAGCATTTT. Translation: CSVTTGLNQPQHF.

CDR3 DNA sequence: TGCGCCAGCAGCTTTGTACAGGGGTCCGGGACCCAGTACTTC. Residues: CASSFVQGSGTQYF. The gene calls are TRBV5-1 and TRBJ2-5, with 7 bases identical to TRBD1. This CDR3 has 14 amino acids. Germline V CDR1 and CDR2: SGHRS, YFSETQ. The J segment lost 7 bases and the V segment lost 2 bases, leaving 8 bases of the junction unmatched. The whole variable domain, filled in from reference TRBV5-1 and TRBJ2-5, reads KAGVTQTPRYLIKTRGQQVTLSCSPISGHRSVSWYQQTPGQGLQFLFEYFSETQRNKGNFPGRFSGRQFSNSRSEMNVSTLELGDSALYLCASSFVQGSGTQYFGPGTRLLVL.